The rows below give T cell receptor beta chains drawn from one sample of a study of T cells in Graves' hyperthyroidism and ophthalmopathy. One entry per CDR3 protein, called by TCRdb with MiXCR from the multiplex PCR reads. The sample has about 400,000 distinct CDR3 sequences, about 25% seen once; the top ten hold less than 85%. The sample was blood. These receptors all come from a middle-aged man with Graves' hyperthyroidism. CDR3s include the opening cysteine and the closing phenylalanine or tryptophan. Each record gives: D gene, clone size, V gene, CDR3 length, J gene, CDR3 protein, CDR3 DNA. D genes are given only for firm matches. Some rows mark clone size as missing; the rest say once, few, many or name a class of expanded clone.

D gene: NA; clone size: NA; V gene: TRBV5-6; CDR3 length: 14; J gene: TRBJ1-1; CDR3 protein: CASSLGILNTEAFF; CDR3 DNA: TGTGCCAGCAGCTTGGGGATCCTGAACACTGAAGCTTTCTTT
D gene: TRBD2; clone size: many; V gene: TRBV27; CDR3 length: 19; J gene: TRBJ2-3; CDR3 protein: CASSPSGTSGATSTDTQYF; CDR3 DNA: TGTGCCAGCAGTCCTTCCGGGACTAGCGGAGCCACTAGCACAGATACGCAGTATTTT
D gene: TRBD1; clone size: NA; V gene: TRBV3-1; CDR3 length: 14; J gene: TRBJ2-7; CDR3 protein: CASSLGQGGHEQYF; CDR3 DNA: TGTGCCAGCAGCCTCGGACAGGGGGGCCACGAGCAGTACTTC
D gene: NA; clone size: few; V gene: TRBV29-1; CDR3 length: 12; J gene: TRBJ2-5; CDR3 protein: CSVVGAAETQYF; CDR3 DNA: TGCAGCGTTGTTGGGGCAGCAGAGACCCAGTACTTC
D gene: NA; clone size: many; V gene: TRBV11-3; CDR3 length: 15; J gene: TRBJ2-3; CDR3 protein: CASSRGGEVADTQYF; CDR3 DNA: TGTGCCAGCAGCCGCGGCGGGGAGGTGGCGGATACGCAGTATTTT
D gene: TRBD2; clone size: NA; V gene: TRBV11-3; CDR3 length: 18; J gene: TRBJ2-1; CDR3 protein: CASSLGLAGGNSYNEQFF; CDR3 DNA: TGTGCCAGCAGCTTAGGACTAGCGGGAGGGAACTCCTACAATGAGCAGTTCTTC
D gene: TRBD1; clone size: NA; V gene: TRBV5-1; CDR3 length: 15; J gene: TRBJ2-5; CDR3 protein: CASSAGTGGGETQYF; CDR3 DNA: TGCGCCAGCAGCGCCGGGACAGGGGGAGGAGAGACCCAGTACTTC
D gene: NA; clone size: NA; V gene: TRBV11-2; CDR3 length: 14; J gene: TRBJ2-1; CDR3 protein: CASSLDGRDNEQFF; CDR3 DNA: TGTGCCAGCAGCTTAGATGGGCGAGATAATGAGCAGTTCTTC
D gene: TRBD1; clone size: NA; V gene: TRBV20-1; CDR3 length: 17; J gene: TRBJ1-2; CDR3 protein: CSASLGDRGLRQYGYTF; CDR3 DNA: TGCAGTGCTAGTTTGGGGGACAGGGGGCTAAGGCAATATGGCTACACCTTC
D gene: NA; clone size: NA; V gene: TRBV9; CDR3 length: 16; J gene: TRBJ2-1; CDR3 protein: CASSAQTSLSYNEQFF; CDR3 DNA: TGTGCCAGCAGCGCCCAGACTTCTCTATCCTACAATGAGCAGTTCTTC
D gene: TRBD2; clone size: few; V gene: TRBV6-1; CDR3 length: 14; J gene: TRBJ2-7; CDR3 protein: CASSWTSGSGEQYF; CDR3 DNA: TGTGCCAGCAGTTGGACTAGCGGGAGTGGCGAGCAGTACTTC
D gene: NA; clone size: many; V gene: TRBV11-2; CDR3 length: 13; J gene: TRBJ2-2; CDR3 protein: CASRQVIGGELFF; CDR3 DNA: TGTGCCAGCAGGCAGGTTATTGGCGGGGAGCTGTTTTTT
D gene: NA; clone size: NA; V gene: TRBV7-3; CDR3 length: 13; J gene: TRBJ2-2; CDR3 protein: CASSPFFTGELFF; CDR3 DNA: TGTGCCAGCAGCCCCTTTTTCACCGGGGAGCTGTTTTTT
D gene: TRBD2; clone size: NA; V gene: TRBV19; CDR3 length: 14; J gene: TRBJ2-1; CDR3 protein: CASSPGLVDNEQFF; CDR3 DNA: TGTGCCAGTAGTCCCGGACTAGTGGATAATGAGCAGTTCTTC
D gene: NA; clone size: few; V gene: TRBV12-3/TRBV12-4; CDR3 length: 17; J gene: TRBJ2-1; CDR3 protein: CASSSKSGGNSYNEQFF; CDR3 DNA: TGTGCCAGCAGTTCGAAGTCTGGCGGGAACTCCTACAATGAGCAGTTCTTC
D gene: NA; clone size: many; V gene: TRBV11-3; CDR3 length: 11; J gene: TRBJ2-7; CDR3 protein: CASSSTGQQYF; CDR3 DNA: TGTGCCAGCAGCTCAACGGGACAGCAGTACTTC
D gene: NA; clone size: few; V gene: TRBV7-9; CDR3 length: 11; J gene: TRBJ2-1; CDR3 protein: CASRSSPLAFF; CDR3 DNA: TGTGCCAGCCGCTCTAGTCCCCTTGCGTTCTTC
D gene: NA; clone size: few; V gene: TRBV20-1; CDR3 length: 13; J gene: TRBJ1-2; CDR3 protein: CSARTGTQYGYTF; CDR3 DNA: TGCAGTGCTAGAACCGGGACCCAGTATGGCTACACCTTC
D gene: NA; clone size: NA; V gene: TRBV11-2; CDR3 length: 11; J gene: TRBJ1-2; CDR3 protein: CASSLNGGYTF; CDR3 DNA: TGTGCCAGCAGCTTAAACGGAGGCTACACCTTC
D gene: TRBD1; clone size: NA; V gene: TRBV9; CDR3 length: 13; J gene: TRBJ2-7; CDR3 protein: CASSVDPQGEQYF; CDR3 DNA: TGTGCCAGCAGCGTAGACCCACAGGGGGAGCAGTACTTC
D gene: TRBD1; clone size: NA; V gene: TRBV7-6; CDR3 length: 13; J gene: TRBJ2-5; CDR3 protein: CASSLTGSETQYF; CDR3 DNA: TGTGCCAGCAGCTTGACAGGGAGTGAGACCCAGTACTTC
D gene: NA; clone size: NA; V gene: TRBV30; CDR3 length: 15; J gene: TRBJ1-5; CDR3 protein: CAWSVGAASNQPQHF; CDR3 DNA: TGTGCCTGGAGTGTAGGGGCAGCCAGCAATCAGCCCCAGCATTTT
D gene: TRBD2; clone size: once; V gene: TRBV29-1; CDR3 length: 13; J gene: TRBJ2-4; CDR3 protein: CSVLGLAGNIQYF; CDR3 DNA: TGCAGCGTTCTAGGTTTAGCGGGAAACATTCAGTACTTC
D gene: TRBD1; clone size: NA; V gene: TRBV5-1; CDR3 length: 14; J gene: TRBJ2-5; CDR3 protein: CASTTQGLQETQYF; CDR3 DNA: TGCGCCAGCACCACACAGGGGCTCCAAGAGACCCAGTACTTC
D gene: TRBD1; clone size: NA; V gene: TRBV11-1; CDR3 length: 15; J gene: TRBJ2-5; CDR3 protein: CASSLLGQNLGERYF; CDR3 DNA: TGTGCCAGCAGCTTACTGGGACAGAACTTGGGAGAGAGGTACTTC
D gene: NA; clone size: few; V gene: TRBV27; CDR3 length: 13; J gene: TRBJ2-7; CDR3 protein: CASSFLGYHEQYF; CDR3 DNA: TGTGCCAGCAGTTTTTTGGGGTACCACGAGCAGTACTTC
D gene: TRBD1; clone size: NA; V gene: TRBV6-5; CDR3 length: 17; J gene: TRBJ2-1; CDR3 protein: CASSYPTGDLAYNEQFF; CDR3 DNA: TGTGCCAGCAGTTACCCAACAGGGGATTTGGCCTACAATGAGCAGTTCTTC
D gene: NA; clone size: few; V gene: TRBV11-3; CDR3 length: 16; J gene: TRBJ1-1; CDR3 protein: CASSPSTPGENTEAFF; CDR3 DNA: TGTGCCAGCAGCCCGTCCACACCCGGGGAGAACACTGAAGCTTTCTTT
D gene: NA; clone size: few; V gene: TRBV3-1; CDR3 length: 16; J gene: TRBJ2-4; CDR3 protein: CASSHQMGASKNIQYF; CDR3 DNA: TGTGCCAGCAGCCACCAAATGGGGGCTAGCAAAAACATTCAGTACTTC
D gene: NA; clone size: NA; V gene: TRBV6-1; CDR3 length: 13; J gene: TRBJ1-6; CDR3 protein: CASREVSEAPLHF; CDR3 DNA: TGTGCCAGCAGGGAGGTCTCTGAGGCACCCCTCCACTTT
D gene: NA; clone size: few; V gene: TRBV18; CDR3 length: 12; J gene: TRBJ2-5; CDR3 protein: CASSPRVETQYF; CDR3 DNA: TGTGCCAGCTCACCTCGGGTGGAGACCCAGTACTTC
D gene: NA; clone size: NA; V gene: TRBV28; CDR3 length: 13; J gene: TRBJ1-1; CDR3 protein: CASNSQANTEAFF; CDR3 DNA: TGTGCCAGCAACTCACAAGCGAACACTGAAGCTTTCTTT
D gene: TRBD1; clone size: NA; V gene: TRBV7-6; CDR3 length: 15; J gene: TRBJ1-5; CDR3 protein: CASSSGQGASQPQHF; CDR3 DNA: TGTGCCAGCAGCTCGGGACAGGGGGCTAGTCAGCCCCAGCATTTT
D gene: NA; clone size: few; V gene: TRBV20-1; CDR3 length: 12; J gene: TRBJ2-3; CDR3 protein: CSALAGADTQYF; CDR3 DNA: TGCAGTGCTCTAGCAGGGGCAGATACGCAGTATTTT
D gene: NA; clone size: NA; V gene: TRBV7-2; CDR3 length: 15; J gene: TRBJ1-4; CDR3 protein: CASSLEGTANEKLFF; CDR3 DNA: TGTGCCAGCAGCTTAGAGGGGACCGCGAATGAAAAACTGTTTTTT
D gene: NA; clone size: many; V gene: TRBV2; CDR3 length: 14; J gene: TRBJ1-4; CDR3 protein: CASSTRDLQEKLFF; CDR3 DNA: TGTGCCAGCAGTACGCGGGACCTACAAGAAAAACTGTTTTTT
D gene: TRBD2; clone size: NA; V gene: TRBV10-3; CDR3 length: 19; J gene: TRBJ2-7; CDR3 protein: CAISESSILAGGSPYEQYF; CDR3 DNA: TGTGCCATCAGTGAGTCCTCTATCCTAGCGGGAGGATCTCCCTACGAGCAGTACTTC
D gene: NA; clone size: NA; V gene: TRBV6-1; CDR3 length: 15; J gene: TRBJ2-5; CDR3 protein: CASIELAQLQETQYF; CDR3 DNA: TGTGCCAGCATCGAACTAGCTCAACTCCAAGAGACCCAGTACTTC
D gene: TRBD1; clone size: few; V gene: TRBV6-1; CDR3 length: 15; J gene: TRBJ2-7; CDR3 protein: CASQRKPGQSYEQYF; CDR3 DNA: TGTGCCAGCCAAAGAAAGCCGGGACAGTCCTACGAGCAGTACTTC
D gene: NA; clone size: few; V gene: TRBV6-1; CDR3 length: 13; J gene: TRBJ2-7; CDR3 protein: CASSSRDAYEQYF; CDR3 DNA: TGTGCCAGCAGTTCCCGGGACGCCTACGAGCAGTACTTC
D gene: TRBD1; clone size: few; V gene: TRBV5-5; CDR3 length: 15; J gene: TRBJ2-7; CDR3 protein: CASSSGRDRTYEQYF; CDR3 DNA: TGTGCCAGCAGCTCCGGTCGGGACAGGACCTACGAGCAGTACTTC
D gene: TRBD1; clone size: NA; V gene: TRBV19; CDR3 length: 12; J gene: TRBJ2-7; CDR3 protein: CASNRGFYEQYF; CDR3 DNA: TGTGCCAGTAACAGGGGGTTCTACGAGCAGTACTTC
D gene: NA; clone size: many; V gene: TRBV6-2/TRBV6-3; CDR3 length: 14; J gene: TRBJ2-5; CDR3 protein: CASSYFGAEETQYF; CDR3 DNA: TGTGCCAGCAGTTACTTTGGGGCGGAAGAGACCCAGTACTTC
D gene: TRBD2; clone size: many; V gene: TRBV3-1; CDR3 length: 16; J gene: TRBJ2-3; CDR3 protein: CASSWRLAAYGDTQYF; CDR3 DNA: TGTGCCAGCAGCTGGCGACTAGCGGCCTACGGGGATACGCAGTATTTT
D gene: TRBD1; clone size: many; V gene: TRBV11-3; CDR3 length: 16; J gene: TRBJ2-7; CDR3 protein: CASSLGDRGLSYEQYF; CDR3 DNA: TGTGCCAGCAGCTTAGGGGACAGGGGTTTGTCCTACGAGCAGTACTTC
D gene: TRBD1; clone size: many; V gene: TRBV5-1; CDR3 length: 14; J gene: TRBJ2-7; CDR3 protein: CASSSDRGRREQYF; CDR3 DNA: TGCGCCAGCAGCTCTGACAGGGGGCGTCGGGAGCAGTACTTC
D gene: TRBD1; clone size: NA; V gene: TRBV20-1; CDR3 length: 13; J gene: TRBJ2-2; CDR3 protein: CSASPTGAGELFF; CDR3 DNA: TGCAGTGCTAGTCCAACAGGGGCCGGGGAGCTGTTTTTT
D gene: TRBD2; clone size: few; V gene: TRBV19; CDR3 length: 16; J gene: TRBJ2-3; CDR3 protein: CASSPRTSGTADTQYF; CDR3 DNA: TGTGCCAGTAGTCCCCGGACTAGCGGGACAGCAGATACGCAGTATTTT
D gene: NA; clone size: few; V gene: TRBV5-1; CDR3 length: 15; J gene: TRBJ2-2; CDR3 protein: CASSPILANTGELFF; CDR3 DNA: TGCGCCAGCAGCCCTATTCTCGCGAACACCGGGGAGCTGTTTTTT
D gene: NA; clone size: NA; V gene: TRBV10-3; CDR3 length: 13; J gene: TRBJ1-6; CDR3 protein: CAIGTSNNSPLHF; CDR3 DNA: TGTGCCATCGGTACGTCAAATAATTCACCCCTCCACTTT
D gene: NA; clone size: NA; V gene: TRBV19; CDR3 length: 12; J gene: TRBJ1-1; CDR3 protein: CASSTGWGEAFF; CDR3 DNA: TGTGCCAGTAGCACAGGGTGGGGTGAAGCTTTCTTT